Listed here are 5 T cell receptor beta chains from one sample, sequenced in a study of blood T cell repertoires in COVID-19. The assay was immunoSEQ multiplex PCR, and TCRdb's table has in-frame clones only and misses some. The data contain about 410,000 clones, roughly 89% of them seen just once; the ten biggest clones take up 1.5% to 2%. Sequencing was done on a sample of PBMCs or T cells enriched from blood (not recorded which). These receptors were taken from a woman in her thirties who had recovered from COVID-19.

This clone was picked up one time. The CDR3 reads CATTTGTGRHGYTF. As DNA, the CDR3 is TGTGCCACTACGACCGGGACAGGGCGTCATGGCTACACCTTC. The chain links TRBV27 to TRBJ1-2, with 9 nucleotides matching TRBD1. The CDR3 contains 14 residues. Germline V CDR1 and CDR2: MNHEY, SMNVEV (reference sequence). With 10 bases clipped from V and 6 bases from J, the junction kept 12 bases outside the gene matches.

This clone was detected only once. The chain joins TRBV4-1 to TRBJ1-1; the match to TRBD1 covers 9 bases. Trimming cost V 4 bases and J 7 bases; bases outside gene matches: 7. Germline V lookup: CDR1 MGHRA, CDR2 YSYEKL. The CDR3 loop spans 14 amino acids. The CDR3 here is CASSLTGGFFEAFF. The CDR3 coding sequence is TGCGCCAGCAGCCTTACAGGGGGCTTCTTTGAAGCTTTCTTT.

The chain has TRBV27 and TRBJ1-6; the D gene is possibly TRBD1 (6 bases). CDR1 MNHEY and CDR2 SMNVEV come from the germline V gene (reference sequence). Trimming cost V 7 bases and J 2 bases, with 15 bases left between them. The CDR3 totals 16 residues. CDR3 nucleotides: TGTGCCAGCACCCGAGGGGGGGTCGCCTATAATTCACCCCTCCACTTT. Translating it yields CASTRGGVAYNSPLHF.

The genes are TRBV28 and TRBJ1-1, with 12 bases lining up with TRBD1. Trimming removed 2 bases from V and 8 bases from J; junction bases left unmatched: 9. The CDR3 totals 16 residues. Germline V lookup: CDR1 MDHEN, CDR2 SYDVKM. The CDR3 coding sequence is TGTGCCAGCAGTTTACACGGGACAGGGGGCCGAAGCGAAGCTTTCTTT. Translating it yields CASSLHGTGGRSEAFF.

The CDR3 DNA sequence: TGTGCCAGCAGCGTCACTAGCGGGGGGTACCAAGAGACCCAGTACTTC. Protein: CASSVTSGGYQETQYF. The chain recombines TRBV7-9 with TRBJ2-5, with 12 bases matching TRBD2. This CDR3 region has 16 residues. Germline V gene lookup returns CDR1 SEHNR and CDR2 FQNEAQ (reference sequence). The V and J ends lost 5 bases and 0 bases, in that order; junction bases with no gene match: 4.